The 14 T cell receptor beta chains presented below share a single source sample, sequenced in a study of early T cells in non-severe SARS-CoV-2 infection. One entry per CDR3 protein, called by TCRdb with MiXCR from the 5' RACE reads. The sample lists around 58,000 distinct CDR3 sequences, roughly 5% occurring once. What was sequenced was whole blood. The receptors come from an adult who was a healthcare worker with PCR-confirmed SARS-CoV-2 infection or an uninfected control (not recorded which).

This clonotype was recorded at least ten times. This chain uses TRBV28 with TRBJ1-2; 7 positions match TRBD1. The germline gives CDR1 MDHEN, CDR2 SYDVKM. This CDR3 region has 14 residues. After removal of 4 bases from V and 7 bases from J, the junction contained 9 bases not matched to a gene. The CDR3 DNA follows: TGTGCCAGCAGTTCTAGGACAGGAGGGAGTGGCTACACCTTC. Translation gives CASSSRTGGSGYTF.

The CDR3 nucleotides are TGTGCCAGCAACCGGGGTGGTTACAGGGCTCTGGGAACAGATACGCAGTATTTT. This gives the protein CASNRGGYRALGTDTQYF. The chain links TRBV6-5 to TRBJ2-3; weak D call: TRBD1 (6 bases). Trimming shortened V by 7 bases and J by 3 bases, and 26 bases separated the two germline ends. CDR3 size: 18 residues. Germline V lookup: CDR1 MNHEY, CDR2 SVGAGI.

This clonotype was seen ten or more times. The V and J genes are TRBV19 and TRBJ2-7; D uncertain. V was trimmed by 3 bases and J by 4 bases, leaving 10 bases between them. Germline V gene lookup returns CDR1 LNHDA and CDR2 SQIVND (reference sequence). This CDR3 comprises 13 residues. CDR3 sequence reads: CASSMNGGYEQYF. CDR3 DNA: TGTGCCAGTAGTATGAATGGCGGTTACGAGCAGTACTTC.

This clonotype came up many times. This chain connects TRBV7-3 to TRBJ2-1; unclear D gene. The CDR3 is 13 residues long. CDR1 is SGHTA, CDR2 FQGTGA, per germline. The V end lost 6 bases, the J end lost 4 bases, and 10 bases lay between the germline ends. Here the CDR3 reads CASRAQPYNEQFF. DNA of the CDR3: TGTGCCAGCAGGGCCCAACCTTACAATGAGCAGTTCTTC.

This clonotype was recorded at least ten times. The chain uses TRBV3-1 and TRBJ2-7, with 12 bases that match TRBD2. Germline V gene data show CDR1 as LGHDT and CDR2 as YNNKEL (reference sequence). J was trimmed by 2 bases and V by 4 bases; bases with no gene match: 3. This CDR3 spans 15 amino acids. The CDR3 protein is CASSPSSGGAYEQYF. The DNA of the CDR3 is TGTGCCAGCAGCCCCTCTAGCGGGGGGGCCTACGAGCAGTACTTC.

This clonotype was detected many times. The gene calls are TRBV15 and TRBJ2-4; D is unclear. CDR1 is LNHNV and CDR2 is YYDKDF in the germline V gene (reference sequence). V lost 0 bases and J lost 8, with 8 bases in between. The CDR3 totals 13 residues. The CDR3 region has the DNA TGTGCCACCAGCAGAGATGTTGAATACATTCAGTACTTC. Amino acid sequence: CATSRDVEYIQYF.

In this sample, this clonotype turned up many times. The rearrangement links TRBV5-8 to TRBJ1-5; D gene unclear. This CDR3 is 15 amino acids long. Germline assignment: CDR1 SGHTS and CDR2 YDEGEE. The V gene lost 4 bases and the J gene lost 0 bases, with 11 bases spanning the gap. The CDR3 loop reads CASSPGAYSNQPQHF. Here the CDR3 DNA reads TGTGCCAGCAGCCCCGGTGCCTATAGCAATCAGCCCCAGCATTTT.

In its sample, this clonotype was seen many times. The chain combines TRBV24-1 with TRBJ2-3, with 8 bases matching TRBD2. CDR3 length: 14 amino acids. Trimming removed 5 bases from V and 1 base from J; junction bases left unmatched: 1. The germline V gene encodes CDR1 KGHDR and CDR2 SFDVKD. The CDR3 is CATSAAGGTDTQYF. The CDR3 DNA is TGTGCCACCAGTGCAGCGGGGGGCACAGATACGCAGTATTTT.

This chain connects TRBV7-8 to TRBJ2-1, with D possibly matching TRBD2 (6 bases). Germline loops: CDR1 SGHVS, CDR2 FQNEAQ. Trimming took off 6 bases at V and 7 bases at J, with 13 bases between the two ends. The CDR3 sequence is 13 residues long. The DNA for the CDR3 is TGTGCCAGCAGGGCCAGGAGGGCGAATGAGCAGTTCTTC. This translates into CASRARRANEQFF.

This clonotype was counted only a few times. V is TRBV10-2 and J is TRBJ2-3; D is unclear. Trimming took off 7 bases at V and 0 bases at J, with 14 bases between the two ends. The CDR3 has 15 amino acids. Germline values: CDR1 WSHSY, CDR2 SAAADI. CDR3 sequence reads: CASMTHSPSTDTQYF. CDR3 DNA sequence: TGCGCCAGCATGACCCACTCTCCTAGCACAGATACGCAGTATTTT.

Many counts were recorded for this clonotype. The genes are TRBV6-2 or TRBV6-3 and TRBJ2-6, with D perhaps matching TRBD1 (5 bases). There are 16 residues in the CDR3. Per germline, CDR1 MNHEY and CDR2 SVGEGT. V shed 2 bases and J shed 2 bases, with 10 bases lying between them. The CDR3 protein is CASSYPRVTGANVLTF. The CDR3 coding sequence is TGTGCCAGCAGTTACCCCAGGGTAACTGGGGCCAACGTCCTGACTTTC.

This clonotype was counted at least ten times. This chain connects TRBV5-4 to TRBJ2-3; 10 nucleotides match TRBD1. From germline, CDR1 is SGHNT and CDR2 YYREEE (reference sequence). After removal of 2 bases from V and 6 bases from J, the junction contained 6 bases not matched to a gene. The length of the CDR3 is 15 residues. The DNA for the CDR3 is TGTGCCAGCAGCTTCCGGGACAGGGGAAGGGATACGCAGTATTTT. It translates to CASSFRDRGRDTQYF.

This clonotype was observed many times. It is unclear where the CDR3 begins or ends on the DNA, so no DNA is shown, and the CDR3 is as TCRdb lists it. This chain joins TRBV24-1 and TRBJ2-1; the table's D call TRBD1 went unverified against the DNA. The CDR3 is 15 residues long, ends included. Per germline, CDR1 KGHDR and CDR2 SFDVKD. The CDR3 sequence: CAAGQYVGGHDEQFF.

The rearrangement links TRBV5-1 to TRBJ1-4; D may be TRBD1 (6 bases). V was cut by 0 bases and J by 3 bases, with 12 bases left in between. Germline-derived CDR1 and CDR2 are SGHRS and YFSETQ. The CDR3 has 16 amino acids. The CDR3, as DNA: TGCGCCAGCAGCTTGGCGGGGGGCTCGCCTAATGAAAAACTGTTTTTT. Encoded protein: CASSLAGGSPNEKLFF. Based on the CDR3 plus reference TRBV5-1 and TRBJ1-4, the full variable domain is KAGVTQTPRYLIKTRGQQVTLSCSPISGHRSVSWYQQTPGQGLQFLFEYFSETQRNKGNFPGRFSGRQFSNSRSEMNVSTLELGDSALYLCASSLAGGSPNEKLFFGSGTQLSVL.